This TCR beta chain emerged from a study of T cells in Graves' hyperthyroidism and ophthalmopathy. RNA transcripts gave rise to amplified TCR beta CDR3 regions. Carried out on the TCR CDR3, a first-round RT-PCR used the HTBI primer set. In TCRdb, the multiplex PCR reads were re-called with MiXCR into one record per CDR3 protein. The data contain hundreds of thousands of distinct CDR3 sequences, around 20% of them singletons. The sample holds many counts of this clonotype. Its antigen is as yet unknown. Enrolled ophthalmopathy patients presented with a Clinical Activity Score of at least 3, a NOSPECS grade of at least 4, and disease duration under 3 months. In making diagnoses, clinical symptoms, serum thyroxine and TRAb, thyroid ultrasound and orbital computed tomography were all used. PBMCs stemmed from over 7.5 ml fresh peripheral blood. Trimming took 1 base from V and 3 from J, leaving 10 bases between them. CDR3 length: 15 residues. Germline V lookup: CDR1 MNHEY, CDR2 SVGEGT.

Study-wide points: Most clonotypes expanded in the thyroid (above 0.001) were also present in blood.

The sequence was collected from a man between 45 and 60 years old with Graves' ophthalmopathy. Sequencing was carried out using blood. The chain carries TRBV6-2 or TRBV6-3 and TRBJ1-5, with a possible D match to TRBD1 (5 bases). The CDR3 DNA is TGTGCCAGCAGTTACTTGGGGGGAAACAATCAGCCCCAGCATTTT. Protein product: CASSYLGGNNQPQHF.